This T cell receptor (beta chain) originates from a study of CD8+ T cells in alopecia areata. Reverse transcribed after extraction, RNA yielded cDNA as the sequencing template. TCRdb keeps only in-frame clones here, not all; method: immunoSEQ multiplex PCR. The profile covers just over 1,400 clones, none occurring a single time. Overall study findings and caveats: Lesional tissue from the scalp (especially in alopecia totalis/universalis) showed higher clonality than normal scalp.

This clone was detected many times. Its specificity is unknown. Genes here carry mouse names. The read ends 4 residues early relative to the CDR3; the germline J gene fills the gap. The junction had 1 base not matched to a gene; V was cut back by 1 base and J by 6 bases. The germline V gene encodes CDR1 LGHNA and CDR2 YNLKQL (reference sequence). The CDR3 extends over 14 amino acids. The clonotype comes from a C3H/HeJ mouse with alopecia areata. Strain haplotype at MHC: H2-k. The specimen sequenced was lesional skin. The V gene is TRBV5, the J gene TRBJ2-1; TRBD1 aligns across 9 bases. The CDR3 bases that were read are TGTGCCAGCAGCCAAGGGGACAGGGCTGCT. As protein: CASSQGDRAA. The CDR3 as a whole reads CASSQGDRAAEQFF.